Listed here are 3 T cell receptor beta chains from one sample, sequenced in a study of CD8 T cells in ankylosing spondylitis. TCRdb fed the 5' RACE reads into MiXCR, producing one record per CDR3 protein. Of 200,000 to 300,000 distinct CDR3 sequences in the sample, roughly a tenth were seen once. Sequenced input: blood, either unsorted or a sorted T cell fraction (not recorded which). Every receptor here comes from a male donor with ankylosing spondylitis or in good health (not recorded which).

Notes on this clonotype: This sequence may be a read error, since a much larger clone differs from it by one base. The chain recombines TRBV27 with TRBJ2-3, with a possible D match to TRBD2 (7 bases). The V gene's germline CDR1 is MNHEY and CDR2 SMNVEV (reference sequence). This CDR3 contains 15 residues. The ends were cut back, 2 bases at V and 5 bases at J, with 14 bases in the middle. The CDR3 reads CASSLGRGMEDTQYF. In nucleotides, the CDR3 is TGTGCCAGCAGTTTAGGGAGGGGGATGGAAGATACGCAGTATTTT.

This clonotype was picked up a small number of times. The V call is TRBV21-1, the J call TRBJ2-1; the table's D call, TRBD1, has no DNA check behind it. TRBV21-1 is marked as a pseudogene. The CDR3 spans 14 residues. The CDR3 reads CASSTWTGSNEQFF. The CDR3 DNA sequence: TGTGCCAGCAGCACTTGGACAGGGAGCAATGAGCAGTTCTTC.

This clonotype was detected ten times or more. The rearrangement links TRBV19 to TRBJ2-7, with a weak D call TRBD2 (6 bases). The ends were cut back, 3 bases at V and 0 bases at J, with 15 bases in the middle. Germline lookup yields CDR1 LNHDA and CDR2 SQIVND (reference sequence). The CDR3 has 16 amino acids. For the CDR3, the DNA is TGTGCCAGTAGTATCCATGGGGGACTCAGCTCCTACGAGCAGTACTTC. Its translation: CASSIHGGLSSYEQYF.